A single sample is the source of the 8 T cell receptor beta chains below, sequenced in a study of blood T cell repertoires in COVID-19. Sequencing used immunoSEQ multiplex PCR; TCRdb keeps in-frame clones, though not all of them. The sample holds about 380,000 clones, around nine tenths seen once. Sequenced: PBMCs or T cells enriched from blood (not recorded which). The source of these receptors is a woman between 18 and 30 years old who had recovered from COVID-19.

The chain employs TRBV7-9 and TRBJ2-3; no definite D call. This CDR3 is 10 amino acids long. V was trimmed by 8 bases and J by 2 bases, leaving 2 bases between them. Germline CDR1 is SEHNR and CDR2 is FQNEAQ (reference sequence). The CDR3 region has the DNA TGTGCCAGCTACACAGATACGCAGTATTTT. Translating gives CASYTDTQYF.

V usage is TRBV5-1 and J usage is TRBJ1-4; 9 bases align to TRBD1. V lost 4 bases, J lost 5 bases, and 6 bases stayed unmatched. The CDR3 has 15 residues. Germline-derived CDR1 and CDR2 are SGHRS and YFSETQ. The CDR3: CASSVLGTGNEKLFF. In DNA, the CDR3 is TGCGCCAGCAGCGTACTCGGGACAGGGAATGAAAAACTGTTTTTT.

The chain couples TRBV6-4 to TRBJ1-2, with D possibly TRBD1 on 6 matching bases. Germline V gene sequence: CDR1 MRHNA, CDR2 SNTAGT. The CDR3 is 15 residues long. V shed 4 bases and J shed 6 bases, with 18 bases lying between them. CDR3 coding DNA: TGTGCCAGCAGTGGCATGGACAGCGGTATTCATGGCTACACCTTC. Its protein is CASSGMDSGIHGYTF.

The chain couples TRBV18 to TRBJ1-2; perhaps TRBD1 as D (6 bases). CDR3 size: 12 residues. The germline V gene has CDR1 KGHSH and CDR2 LQKENI. V was pared by 5 bases and J by 4 bases, with 8 bases between. As DNA, the CDR3 is TGTGCCAGCTCATCGGACAGCTATGGCTACACCTTC. As protein: CASSSDSYGYTF.

The chain couples TRBV28 to TRBJ1-5, with D unclear. CDR1 and CDR2 (germline): MDHEN, SYDVKM. The germline V and J ends were trimmed by 1 base and 3 bases, with 13 bases remaining between them. This CDR3 comprises 16 residues. The CDR3 DNA follows: TGTGCCAGCAGTTTATCTTTGACATCTCTCAATCAGCCCCAGCATTTT. Protein: CASSLSLTSLNQPQHF.

The genes are TRBV12-3 or TRBV12-4 and TRBJ1-6; 8 nucleotides line up with TRBD1. The CDR3 is 13 residues long. The V gene end was trimmed by 6 bases and the J gene end by 8 bases; junction bases not matched to a gene: 3. This chain's CDR3 is CASRQGEDSPLHF. CDR3 bases: TGTGCCAGCAGACAGGGGGAGGATTCACCCCTCCACTTT.

The chain carries TRBV19 and TRBJ2-7; 14 bases fit TRBD2. Per germline, CDR1 LNHDA and CDR2 SQIVND (reference sequence). J gave up 2 bases and V 9 bases, and 3 bases lay outside the gene matches. This CDR3 spans 14 amino acids. The CDR3: CASRGLAGAYEQYF. CDR3 coding DNA: TGTGCCAGCCGGGGACTAGCGGGGGCCTACGAGCAGTACTTC.

The chain has TRBV6-5 and TRBJ1-2; no clear D gene. V was shortened by 0 bases and J by 0 bases, with 8 bases between the two germline ends. The germline gives CDR1 MNHEY, CDR2 SVGAGI. This CDR3 is 15 amino acids long. The CDR3 DNA is TGTGCCAGCAGTTACTCGACGGAGCCTAACTATGGCTACACCTTC. Translation gives CASSYSTEPNYGYTF.